Shown below are 22 T cell receptor beta chains from a single sample sequenced in a study of cytomegalovirus exposure and HLA in healthy donors. Profiling relied on immunoSEQ multiplex PCR, and the TCRdb table lists in-frame clones only, not all of them. The table has about 64,000 clones, around 89% seen once. The sample taken for sequencing was PBMCs. The receptor set was obtained from a woman aged 18-29 years in good health and CMV-seronegative.

V and J are TRBV27 and TRBJ1-6; D is unclear. The CDR3 spans 13 residues. V gave up 6 bases and J gave up 7 bases, with 10 bases separating them. Germline values: CDR1 MNHEY, CDR2 SMNVEV (reference sequence). CDR3 residues: CASRNRINSPLHF. The CDR3 DNA reads TGTGCCAGCAGAAACAGAATCAATTCACCCCTCCACTTT.

This clone was seen once. The CDR3 region is CASSTRQLGSYNEQFF. CDR3 coding DNA: TGTGCCAGCAGTACAAGACAGCTAGGCTCCTACAATGAGCAGTTCTTC. The rearrangement links TRBV28 to TRBJ2-1; TRBD1 is a possible D gene (5 bases). The CDR3 length is 16 residues. Trimming pared 5 bases from V and 0 bases from J, leaving 14 bases between. Germline CDR1 is MDHEN and CDR2 is SYDVKM.

This clone appeared a single time. The rearrangement links TRBV4-3 to TRBJ2-7, with 8 bases fitting TRBD1. Germline values: CDR1 LGHNA, CDR2 YSLEER. This CDR3 has 15 amino acids. V gave up 1 base and J gave up 3 bases; unmatched junction bases: 5. The CDR3 spells CASSQGGQVGYEQYF. The CDR3, as DNA: TGCGCCAGCAGCCAAGGGGGACAGGTCGGCTACGAGCAGTACTTC.

The chain uses TRBV4-3 and TRBJ2-4; D not resolved. The CDR3 contains 13 residues. In germline, CDR1 is LGHNA, CDR2 YSLEER. Between the trimmed V and J ends, which lost 0 bases and 7 bases, there was a span of 7 bases. CDR3 sequence (DNA): TGCGCCAGCAGCCAAGATAATGTTAACATTCAGTACTTC. This encodes CASSQDNVNIQYF.

The CDR3, as DNA: TGTGCCAGCATGAAGCGGGGGGGCCCGAAGAATGAGCAGTTCTTC. Protein: CASMKRGGPKNEQFF. V is TRBV28 and J is TRBJ2-1, with 10 bases that match TRBD2. J gave up 7 bases and V 7 bases, and 10 bases lay outside the gene matches. This CDR3 spans 15 amino acids. CDR1 MDHEN and CDR2 SYDVKM come from the germline V gene.

This chain connects TRBV25-1 to TRBJ2-7, with a weak D call TRBD2 (7 bases). CDR1 MGHDK and CDR2 SYGVNS come from the germline V gene. The V end lost 3 bases, the J end lost 0 bases, and 12 bases lay between the germline ends. CDR3 length equals 15 residues. The CDR3 sequence: CASSETGGSSYEQYF. The CDR3 DNA reads as TGTGCCAGCAGTGAGACAGGCGGGAGCTCCTACGAGCAGTACTTC.

This chain connects TRBV9 to TRBJ2-3; 8 bases fit TRBD1. CDR1 is SGDLS and CDR2 is YYNGEE in the germline V gene. This CDR3 contains 16 residues. The V and J ends lost 3 bases and 3 bases, in that order; junction bases with no gene match: 9. The CDR3 spells CASSGLRGRGTDTQYF. CDR3 nucleotide sequence: TGTGCCAGCAGCGGTCTCAGGGGGCGCGGGACAGATACGCAGTATTTT.

The V gene is TRBV6-5, the J gene TRBJ2-7; TRBD2 agrees at 8 bases. Per germline, CDR1 MNHEY and CDR2 SVGAGI. The CDR3 is made up of 15 amino acids. J gave up 0 bases and V 6 bases, and 7 bases lay outside the gene matches. CDR3 DNA sequence: TGTGCCAGCAGCCCCTTAGCGGGGCCCTCCTACGAGCAGTACTTC. Amino acid sequence: CASSPLAGPSYEQYF.

The rearrangement links TRBV7-8 to TRBJ1-4, with D perhaps matching TRBD1 (6 bases). CDR3 size: 15 residues. Germline V gene lookup returns CDR1 SGHVS and CDR2 FQNEAQ. V was trimmed by 4 bases and J by 5 bases, leaving 14 bases between them. This CDR3 reads CASSSMDSENEKLFF. The CDR3 DNA sequence: TGTGCCAGCAGCTCGATGGACAGCGAGAATGAAAAACTGTTTTTT.

The CDR3, as DNA: TGTGCCAGCAGTCCAACAGGGGGCGGCGAGCAGTACTTC. Translating it yields CASSPTGGGEQYF. The gene calls are TRBV27 and TRBJ2-7; 9 positions match TRBD1. The CDR3 totals 13 residues. Unmatched junction bases numbered 5, after V lost 5 bases and J lost 6 bases. CDR1 MNHEY and CDR2 SMNVEV come from the germline V gene (reference sequence).

This clone was detected a few times. The V call is TRBV27, the J call TRBJ2-7; possibly TRBD1 for D (6 bases). CDR1 and CDR2 from the germline V gene are MNHEY and SMNVEV (reference sequence). This CDR3 region has 14 residues. Trimming shortened V by 4 bases and J by 0 bases, and 10 bases separated the two germline ends. The CDR3 sequence is CASSSSTGSYEQYF. CDR3 nucleotide sequence: TGTGCCAGCAGTTCATCGACAGGCTCCTACGAGCAGTACTTC.

This chain links TRBV9 with TRBJ2-7; 8 bases line up with TRBD2. Germline V gene sequence: CDR1 SGDLS, CDR2 YYNGEE. The CDR3 totals 14 residues. J was trimmed by 0 bases and V by 1 base; bases with no gene match: 0. This CDR3 is CASSVSGGSYEQYF. The CDR3, as DNA: TGTGCCAGCAGCGTAAGCGGGGGCTCCTACGAGCAGTACTTC. The full variable domain, completed using reference TRBV9 and TRBJ2-7, is DSGVTQTPKHLITATGQRVTLRCSPRSGDLSVYWYQQSLDQGLQFLIQYYNGEERAKGNILERFSAQQFPDLHSELNLSSLELGDSALYFCASSVSGGSYEQYFGPGTRLTVT.

The chain combines TRBV18 with TRBJ1-2; unclear D gene. The germline V gene has CDR1 KGHSH and CDR2 LQKENI. The length of the CDR3 is 15 residues. Trimming stripped 6 bases from V and 6 bases from J, with 20 bases between. CDR3 region: CASSPPTGATDGYTF. The CDR3 DNA is TGTGCCAGCTCGCCGCCGACGGGAGCGACCGATGGCTACACCTTC. Full variable domain (rest looked up from reference TRBV18 and TRBJ1-2): NAGVMQNPRHLVRRRGQEARLRCSPMKGHSHVYWYRQLPEEGLKFMVYLQKENIIDESGMPKERFSAEFPKEGPSILRIQQVVRGDSAAYFCASSPPTGATDGYTFGSGTRLTVV.

CDR3 sequence (DNA): TGTGCCTGGAGTTTTTCCCAGCGGGGGGATGTGAATACGCAGTATTTT. Its protein is CAWSFSQRGDVNTQYF. The J gene is TRBJ2-3, the V gene TRBV30, with TRBD2 matching over 9 bases. With 2 bases clipped from V and 7 bases from J, the junction kept 13 bases outside the gene matches. Germline V lookup: CDR1 GTSNPN, CDR2 SVGIG (reference sequence). This CDR3 has 16 residues.

The chain has TRBV19 and TRBJ1-2, with TRBD1 matching 9 bases. The CDR3 is made up of 14 amino acids. V was clipped by 5 bases and J by 2 bases; unmatched bases: 3. Germline V lookup: CDR1 LNHDA, CDR2 SQIVND (reference sequence). In DNA form, the CDR3 reads TGTGCCAGTAGTGGGACAGGGCACAACTATGGCTACACCTTC. Translation gives CASSGTGHNYGYTF.

J is TRBJ2-1 and V is TRBV2, with a weak D call TRBD2 (6 bases). V lost 5 bases and J 5 bases, leaving 13 bases between the germline ends. Germline CDR1 is SNHLY and CDR2 is FYNNEI. CDR3 size: 14 residues. The CDR3 protein is CASSSGTFHNEQFF. CDR3 DNA sequence: TGTGCCAGCAGTTCCGGGACTTTCCACAATGAGCAGTTCTTC.

V gene TRBV11-2 combines with J gene TRBJ2-1; TRBD2 matches 11 bases. Per germline, CDR1 SGHAT and CDR2 FQNNGV. V lost 1 base, J lost 15 bases, and 11 bases stayed unmatched. The CDR3 consists of 15 residues. CDR3 DNA sequence: TGTGCCAGCAGCTTAGTTAGCGGGGGGGGCGCTTTTGGGTTCTTC. Residues: CASSLVSGGGAFGFF.

This clone was observed a handful of times. The chain combines TRBV28 with TRBJ2-1, with a possible D match to TRBD1 (6 bases). The CDR3 is 13 amino acids. With 4 bases removed from V and 2 bases from J, the gap between germline ends came to 6 bases. The germline gives CDR1 MDHEN, CDR2 SYDVKM. The CDR3 protein is CASSSGAYNEQFF. DNA for the CDR3: TGTGCCAGCAGTTCAGGGGCCTACAATGAGCAGTTCTTC.

V usage is TRBV18 and J usage is TRBJ2-7; a possible D gene is TRBD1 (7 bases). CDR3 length equals 16 residues. Germline-derived CDR1 and CDR2 are KGHSH and LQKENI. V was cut by 3 bases and J by 7 bases, with 22 bases left in between. CDR3 in DNA: TGTGCCAGCTCACCGACAGGGACTGTGGGCCGGGTGGAGCAGTACTTC. Protein: CASSPTGTVGRVEQYF. Full variable domain (outside the CDR3, taken from reference TRBV18 and TRBJ2-7): NAGVMQNPRHLVRRRGQEARLRCSPMKGHSHVYWYRQLPEEGLKFMVYLQKENIIDESGMPKERFSAEFPKEGPSILRIQQVVRGDSAAYFCASSPTGTVGRVEQYFGPGTRLTVT.

This rearrangement joins TRBV7-3 to TRBJ2-5; maybe TRBD1 (6 bases). Germline lookup yields CDR1 SGHTA and CDR2 FQGTGA. V was clipped by 5 bases and J by 3 bases, with 19 bases between them. This CDR3 spans 16 amino acids. The CDR3 DNA sequence: TGTGCCAGCAGCCAAGGGGCCTTATCAGGGGAAGAGACCCAGTACTTC. This translates into CASSQGALSGEETQYF.

The rearrangement links TRBV27 to TRBJ2-5, with TRBD1 identical over 10 bases. From germline, CDR1 is MNHEY and CDR2 SMNVEV (reference sequence). V shed 0 bases, J shed 3 bases, and the junction held 1 base outside the gene matches. The CDR3 runs to 15 residues. In DNA form, the CDR3 reads TGTGCCAGCAGTTTATCCGGGACAGGGGAAGAGACCCAGTACTTC. It yields the protein CASSLSGTGEETQYF.

The V call is TRBV7-9, the J call TRBJ1-3; no clear D gene. The CDR3 runs to 16 residues. V lost 4 bases and J 1 base, leaving 14 bases between the germline ends. The germline gives CDR1 SEHNR, CDR2 FQNEAQ (reference sequence). Here the CDR3 reads CASSWTAAGSGNTIYF. The CDR3 bases are TGTGCCAGCAGCTGGACCGCGGCGGGATCTGGAAACACCATATATTTT.